The 27 T cell receptor beta chains below all came from one sample that was sequenced in a study of cytomegalovirus exposure and HLA in healthy donors. The PCR made use of 60 Vbeta and 13 Jbeta primers. Here immunoSEQ multiplex PCR was the method, and the copy in TCRdb shows in-frame clones only, minus some. The table has 150,000 to 200,000 clones, roughly 78% seen once; the top ten hold around 14%. The specimen sequenced was PBMCs. All receptors derive from a woman between 45 and 60 years old in good health and CMV-seropositive.

The genes are TRBV4-1 and TRBJ2-1; possibly TRBD2 for D (6 bases). The CDR3 loop spans 14 amino acids. Trimming took 4 bases from V and 7 from J, leaving 14 bases between them. CDR1 is MGHRA and CDR2 is YSYEKL in the germline V gene. DNA for the CDR3: TGCGCCAGCAGCCGTGGGGTAGCGGAGAATGAGCAGTTCTTC. This translates into CASSRGVAENEQFF.

The V gene is TRBV27, the J gene TRBJ1-1; possibly TRBD1 for D (6 bases). Per the germline V gene, CDR1 is MNHEY and CDR2 is SMNVEV (reference sequence). V lost 6 bases and J 1 base, leaving 12 bases between the germline ends. CDR3 size: 14 residues. CDR3 amino acids: CASRFGQPNTEAFF. DNA of the CDR3: TGTGCCAGCAGGTTCGGACAGCCGAACACTGAAGCTTTCTTT.

The rearrangement uses TRBV5-4 and TRBJ1-6; D not certain. The V end was cut by 0 bases, the J end by 4 bases, with 8 bases between. Per the germline V gene, CDR1 is SGHNT and CDR2 is YYREEE (reference sequence). There are 15 residues in the CDR3. CDR3 sequence: CASSLASAYNSPLHF. The DNA of the CDR3 is TGTGCCAGCAGCTTGGCAAGCGCTTATAATTCACCCCTCCACTTT.

There are a few counts of this clone. This chain connects TRBV18 to TRBJ2-5; D may be TRBD2 (5 bases). This CDR3 has 14 residues. Germline CDR1 reads KGHSH; CDR2 reads LQKENI. V lost 0 bases, J lost 4 bases, and 9 bases lay in between. The CDR3 sequence: CASSPPVGAETQYF. CDR3 sequence (DNA): TGTGCCAGCTCACCACCGGTGGGAGCAGAGACCCAGTACTTC.

The V and J genes are TRBV7-7 and TRBJ2-1, with 8 bases lining up with TRBD2. Germline V gene data show CDR1 as SSHAT and CDR2 as FNYEAQ (reference sequence). The CDR3 sequence is 15 residues long. Germline trimming cut 1 base from V and 9 bases from J; bases unmatched to any gene: 8. CDR3 sequence (DNA): TGTGCCAGCAGCTTAGGGACTAGCATCTATGCTGAGCAGTTCTTC. It yields the protein CASSLGTSIYAEQFF.

The rearrangement uses TRBV11-2 and TRBJ2-5, with 8 bases lining up with TRBD1. The J call may be incorrect, as the DNA end agrees better with TRBJ2-7. The CDR3 spans 18 residues. CDR1 SGHAT and CDR2 FQNNGV come from the germline V gene. The DNA of the CDR3 is TGTGCCAGCAGCTCAGCAGGGGACAGGAACGCCTTCTTCAACGAGCAGTACTTC. This gives the protein CASSSAGDRNAFFNEQYF.

The chain joins TRBV6-1 to TRBJ2-5, with 7 bases identical to TRBD1. With the DNA end fitting TRBJ2-7 better, the J assignment may be wrong. From germline, CDR1 is MNHNS and CDR2 SASEGT. This CDR3 is 15 amino acids long. The CDR3 region has the DNA TGTGCCAGCAGTGTCCTCGGGGACAGCTCCTACGAGCAGTACTTC. It yields the protein CASSVLGDSSYEQYF.

The chain links TRBV27 to TRBJ2-2; TRBD2 matches at 7 bases. V shed 6 bases, J shed 7 bases, and the junction held 5 bases outside the gene matches. CDR1 and CDR2 from the germline V gene are MNHEY and SMNVEV (reference sequence). The CDR3 contains 13 residues. This CDR3 is CASSLGGGGELFF. DNA of the CDR3: TGTGCCAGCAGCTTGGGGGGGGGCGGGGAGCTGTTTTTT.

The chain uses TRBV15 and TRBJ1-1; tentatively, D is TRBD1 (5 bases). There are 13 residues in the CDR3. Germline CDR1 LNHNV, CDR2 YYDKDF (reference sequence). V lost 0 bases and J lost 10, with 12 bases in between. CDR3 in amino acids: CATSRDQGLRAFF. DNA for the CDR3: TGTGCCACCAGCAGAGACCAGGGACTGAGAGCTTTCTTT.

This chain uses TRBV4-2 with TRBJ2-5, with TRBD2 identical over 7 bases. V was pared by 1 base and J by 1 base, with 0 bases of the junction left unmatched. Germline V gene data show CDR1 as LGHNA and CDR2 as YNFKEQ. This CDR3 is built from 14 residues. The CDR3 nucleotides are TGTGCCAGCAGCCAAGTAGCGGGCCAAGAGACCCAGTACTTC. Its protein product is CASSQVAGQETQYF.

The rearrangement joins TRBV20-1 to TRBJ1-2; D may be TRBD1 (5 bases). The germline V and J ends were trimmed by 1 base and 14 bases, with 8 bases remaining between them. This CDR3 has 9 residues. Germline CDR1 DFQATT, CDR2 SNEGSKA (reference sequence). This CDR3 reads CSARVGETF. The CDR3 nucleotides are TGCAGTGCTAGAGTAGGGGAAACCTTC.

The chain joins TRBV7-9 to TRBJ2-3, with unresolved D. The CDR3 is 15 amino acids. Deletions cut 4 bases from V and 2 bases from J, with 13 bases between. Germline V lookup: CDR1 SEHNR, CDR2 FQNEAQ (reference sequence). CDR3 coding DNA: TGTGCCAGCAGCTCCGGAACAGTTAACACAGATACGCAGTATTTT. Protein sequence: CASSSGTVNTDTQYF.

This clone has only a few counts. The chain is built from TRBV2 and TRBJ1-3; 7 positions agree with TRBD1. The CDR3 spans 14 residues. Germline V lookup: CDR1 SNHLY, CDR2 FYNNEI. The junction had 6 bases not matched to a gene; V was cut back by 6 bases and J by 4 bases. CDR3 residues: CASSGPGGGNTIYF. The CDR3 DNA sequence: TGTGCCAGCAGCGGTCCAGGGGGAGGAAACACCATATATTTT.

The chain couples TRBV7-2 to TRBJ1-5, with TRBD1 as a possible D gene (5 bases). Germline values: CDR1 SGHTA, CDR2 FQGNSA. The CDR3 sequence is 13 residues long. V lost 5 bases and J 5 bases, leaving 10 bases between the germline ends. The CDR3, as DNA: TGTGCCAGCAGCCACGACAGAGATCAGCCCCAGCATTTT. It specifies CASSHDRDQPQHF.

The rearrangement links TRBV6-1 to TRBJ2-1, with TRBD2 matching over 12 bases. The ends lost 10 bases at V and 10 bases at J; junction bases unmatched: 11. This CDR3 has 14 amino acids. The V gene's germline CDR1 is MNHNS and CDR2 SASEGT. This CDR3 is CAIRTSGDHGEQFF. CDR3 in DNA: TGTGCCATCAGGACTAGCGGGGACCACGGGGAGCAGTTCTTC.

This clone was recorded once. The genes are TRBV19 and TRBJ1-1; D gene ambiguous. The CDR3 length is 11 residues. V shed 1 base and J shed 10 bases, with 7 bases lying between them. CDR1 is LNHDA, CDR2 SQIVND, per germline (reference sequence). CDR3 coding DNA: TGTGCCAGTAGTATAGGGGCCGGAGCTTTCTTT. Its protein is CASSIGAGAFF.

Here the CDR3 reads CASSVTNNHVQYF. Here the CDR3 DNA reads TGTGCCAGCAGCGTGACAAACAACCACGTTCAGTACTTC. The J gene is TRBJ2-4, the V gene TRBV7-2; no firm D call. This CDR3 is 13 amino acids long. Germline V gene lookup returns CDR1 SGHTA and CDR2 FQGNSA. V lost 5 bases to trimming and J lost 11 bases, with 16 bases between them.

The chain has TRBV6-1 and TRBJ1-4; the D gene is possibly TRBD1 (5 bases). This CDR3 comprises 14 residues. V was cut by 4 bases and J by 8 bases, with 14 bases left in between. Germline loops: CDR1 MNHNS, CDR2 SASEGT. CDR3: CASSATGGREKLFF. In nucleotides, the CDR3 is TGTGCCAGCAGTGCGACGGGGGGTAGGGAAAAACTGTTTTTT.

The genes are TRBV19 and TRBJ2-6, with D tentatively TRBD2 (6 bases). Germline V gene data show CDR1 as LNHDA and CDR2 as SQIVND (reference sequence). This CDR3 is built from 18 residues. Trimming cost V 2 bases and J 2 bases, with 16 bases left between them. CDR3: CASSIPGVPITGANVLTF. CDR3 bases: TGTGCCAGTAGTATACCGGGGGTGCCGATTACTGGGGCCAACGTCCTGACTTTC.

This clone was seen a handful of times. The chain uses TRBV19 and TRBJ2-1; 8 bases map to TRBD1. J lost 5 bases, V lost 7 bases, and 4 bases had no gene match. In germline, CDR1 is LNHDA, CDR2 SQIVND (reference sequence). The CDR3 is made up of 13 amino acids. The CDR3 bases are TGTGCCAGTACAAGGACAGGGAACAATGAGCAGTTCTTC. Its translation is CASTRTGNNEQFF.

This clone was detected a few times. Other DNA sequences in the sample encode the same CDR3. The genes are TRBV6-5 and TRBJ2-5, with D maybe TRBD2 (7 bases). Germline V gives CDR1 MNHEY, CDR2 SVGAGI. V lost 2 bases and J 5 bases, leaving 12 bases between the germline ends. This CDR3 is built from 14 residues. The CDR3 sequence is CASSYGGASETQYF. The CDR3 bases are TGTGCCAGCAGTTACGGGGGGGCGTCGGAGACCCAGTACTTC.

The chain links TRBV19 to TRBJ1-2; the match to TRBD1 covers 8 bases. The V gene's germline CDR1 is LNHDA and CDR2 SQIVND (reference sequence). The CDR3 contains 14 residues. Trimming at V came to 5 bases and at J to 3 bases, leaving 5 bases not matched to a gene. CDR3 coding DNA: TGTGCCAGTAGTCCGGGACAGGAAGACTATGGCTACACCTTC. Amino acids: CASSPGQEDYGYTF.

The chain employs TRBV29-1 and TRBJ1-2, with TRBD1 identical over 7 bases. The CDR3 length is 13 residues. Trimming cost V 4 bases and J 4 bases; bases outside gene matches: 6. CDR1 is SQVTM and CDR2 is ANQGSEA in the germline V gene. In nucleotides, the CDR3 is TGCAGCGTTGGACAGGGCATTCTCTATGGCTACACCTTC. Amino acids: CSVGQGILYGYTF. Based on the CDR3 plus reference TRBV29-1 and TRBJ1-2, the full variable domain is SAVISQKPSRDICQRGTSLTIQCQVDSQVTMMFWYRQQPGQSLTLIATANQGSEATYESGFVIDKFPISRPNLTFSTLTVSNMSPEDSSIYLCSVGQGILYGYTFGSGTRLTVV.

The chain uses TRBV2 and TRBJ2-2, with 8 bases matching TRBD1. CDR3 length equals 16 residues. Germline assignment: CDR1 SNHLY and CDR2 FYNNEI. V shed 5 bases and J 1 base; nucleotides not matched to a gene: 6. The CDR3 reads CASSRDRGQNTGELFF. The CDR3 coding sequence is TGTGCCAGCAGTCGTGACAGGGGACAGAACACCGGGGAGCTGTTTTTT.

This clone was observed a few times. This chain uses TRBV5-1 with TRBJ2-1; TRBD2 aligns across 12 bases. CDR1 is SGHRS and CDR2 is YFSETQ in the germline V gene. With V trimmed by 3 bases and J by 7 bases, 5 bases remained unmatched. CDR3 size: 15 residues. CDR3 loop: CASSSSSGGANEQFF. CDR3 coding DNA: TGCGCCAGCAGCTCTTCTAGCGGGGGGGCAAATGAGCAGTTCTTC.

A word on this clone: One end of the junction varies from germline; a read error may be responsible. This chain joins TRBV2 and TRBJ2-1; tentative D call: TRBD2 (5 bases). Germline CDR1 is SNHLY and CDR2 is FYNNEI. The CDR3 is 12 amino acids. CDR3 amino acids: CASSDSLASGLF. CDR3 DNA: TGTGCCAGCAGCGACTCTTTAGCGTCCGGCCTCTTC. The variable domain in full, with the rest retrieved from reference TRBV2 and TRBJ2-1, is EPEVTQTPSHQVTQMGQEVILRCVPISNHLYFYWYRQILGQKVEFLVSFYNNEISEKSEIFDDQFSVERPDGSNFTLKIRSTKLEDSAMYFCASSDSLASGLFGPGTRLTVL.

The chain is built from TRBV7-9 and TRBJ2-7; D perhaps matches TRBD2 (6 bases). The germline V gene encodes CDR1 SEHNR and CDR2 FQNEAQ (reference sequence). V was trimmed by 6 bases and J by 5 bases, leaving 14 bases between them. The CDR3 contains 13 residues. CDR3 sequence reads: CASSWDSHHEQYF. In nucleotides, the CDR3 is TGTGCCAGCAGTTGGGACTCCCACCACGAGCAGTACTTC.